This entry concerns a single T cell receptor beta chain. Its antigen is unknown. V lost 4 bases, J lost 1 base, and 10 bases lay in between. CDR1 is LGHDT and CDR2 is YNNKEL in the germline V gene (reference sequence). The CDR3 spans 14 residues. This record comes from a study of T cell responses to AZD1222 COVID-19 vaccine. Study background: Pooling covered second doses at about 4 or about 12 weeks.

Study findings and constraints: Spike-specific TCR breadth and depth were elevated following two AZD1222 doses. At baseline, just a handful of AZD1222 recipients tested seropositive. The donor cohort was predominantly white British with a female majority, and clonal diversity may have been underestimated.

Method: immunoSEQ multiplex PCR; TCRdb's copy keeps in-frame clones and lacks some. The sample has approximately 90,000 clones; roughly 89% are singletons. J is TRBJ1-1 and V is TRBV3-1 (or the pseudogene TRBV3-2); TRBD1 is a possible D gene (5 bases). The sample in question was peripheral blood, obtained on day 0 of AZD1222 vaccination. The sequence was collected from an adult in good health. CDR3 protein: CASSRGGRNTEAFF. The CDR3 nucleotides read TGTGCCAGCAGCCGCGGGGGACGGAACACTGAAGCTTTCTTT.